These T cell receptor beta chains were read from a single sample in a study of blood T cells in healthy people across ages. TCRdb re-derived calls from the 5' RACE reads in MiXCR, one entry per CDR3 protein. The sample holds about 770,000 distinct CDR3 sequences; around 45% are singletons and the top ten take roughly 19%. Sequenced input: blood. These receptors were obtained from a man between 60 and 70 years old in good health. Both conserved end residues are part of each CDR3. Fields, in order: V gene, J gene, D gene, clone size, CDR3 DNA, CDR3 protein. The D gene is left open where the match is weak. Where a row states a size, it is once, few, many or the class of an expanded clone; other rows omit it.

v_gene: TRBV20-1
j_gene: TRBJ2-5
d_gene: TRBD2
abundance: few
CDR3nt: TGCAGTGCCCAGGACGGACTAGCGGGGGATTTGTACCAAGAGACCCAGTACTTC
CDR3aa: CSAQDGLAGDLYQETQYF

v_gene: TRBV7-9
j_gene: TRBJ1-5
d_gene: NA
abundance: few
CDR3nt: TGTGCCAGCAGCTTAGGACTTCAGCCCCAGCATTTT
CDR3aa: CASSLGLQPQHF

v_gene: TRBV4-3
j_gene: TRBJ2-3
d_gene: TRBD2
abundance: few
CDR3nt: TGCGCCAGCAGCCAAGGACTAGCGGTGGGCACAGATACGCAGTATTTT
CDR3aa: CASSQGLAVGTDTQYF

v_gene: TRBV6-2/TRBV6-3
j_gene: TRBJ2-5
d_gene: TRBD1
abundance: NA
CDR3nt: TGTGCCAGCAGTCCTATCGGGACAGGGGACCAAGAGACCCAGTACTTC
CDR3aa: CASSPIGTGDQETQYF

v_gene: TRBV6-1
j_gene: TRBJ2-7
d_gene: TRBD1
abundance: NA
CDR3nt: TGTGCCAGCAGTGAAGCGGGACAGAATACTGGGCAGTACTTC
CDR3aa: CASSEAGQNTGQYF

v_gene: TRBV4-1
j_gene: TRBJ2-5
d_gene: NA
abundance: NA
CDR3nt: TGCGCCAGCAGCCAAGAGGGTGGGCCGGCGGAGACCCAGTACTTC
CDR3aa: CASSQEGGPAETQYF

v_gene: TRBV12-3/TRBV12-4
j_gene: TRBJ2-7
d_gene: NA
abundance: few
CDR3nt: TGTGCCAGCACTAACCAGGAGATTCCTGAGCAGTACTTC
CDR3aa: CASTNQEIPEQYF

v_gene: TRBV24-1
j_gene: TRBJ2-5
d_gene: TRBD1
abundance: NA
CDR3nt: TGTGCCACCAGTGAGCCTACAGGGGTCGGTGAGACCCAGTACTTC
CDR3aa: CATSEPTGVGETQYF

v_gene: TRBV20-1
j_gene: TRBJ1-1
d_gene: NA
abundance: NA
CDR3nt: TGCAGTGCCAGAGATGCGGATGCGAACACTGAAGCTTTCTTT
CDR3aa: CSARDADANTEAFF

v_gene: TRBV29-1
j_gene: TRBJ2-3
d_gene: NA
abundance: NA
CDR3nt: TGCAGCGTTGTTGAGGATACGCAGTATTTT
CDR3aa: CSVVEDTQYF

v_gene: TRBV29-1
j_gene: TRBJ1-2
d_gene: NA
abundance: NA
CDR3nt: TGCAGCGCTAAAGGACAGAAAAACTATGGCTACACCTTC
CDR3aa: CSAKGQKNYGYTF

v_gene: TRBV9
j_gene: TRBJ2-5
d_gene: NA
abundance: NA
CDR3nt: TGTGCCAGCAGCGTTAGAGGGCGTGGGGGAGAGACCCAGTACTTC
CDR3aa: CASSVRGRGGETQYF

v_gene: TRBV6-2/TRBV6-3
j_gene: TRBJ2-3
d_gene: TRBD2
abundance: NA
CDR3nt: TGTGCCAGCAGTAAGCCCCTCTCGGGCGGGGGTAGCACAGATACGCAGTATTTT
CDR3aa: CASSKPLSGGGSTDTQYF

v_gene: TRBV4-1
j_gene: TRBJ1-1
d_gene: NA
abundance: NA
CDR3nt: TGCGCCAGCAGCCAAGAAAGGAGCAAGGCCGCGGCTGAAGCTTTCTTT
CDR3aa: CASSQERSKAAAEAFF

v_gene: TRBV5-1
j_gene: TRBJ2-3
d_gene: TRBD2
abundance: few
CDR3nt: TGCGCCAGCAGGCAAGGATCTAGCGGGAGTTGGGATACGCAGTATTTT
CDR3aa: CASRQGSSGSWDTQYF

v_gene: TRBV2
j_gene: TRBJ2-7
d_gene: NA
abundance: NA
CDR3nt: TGTGCCAGCAAGGACGGGGCCTTCAGATTTTACGAGCAGTACTTC
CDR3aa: CASKDGAFRFYEQYF

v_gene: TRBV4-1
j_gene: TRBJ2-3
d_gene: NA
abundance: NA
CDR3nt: TGCGCCAGCAGCCCCAGGCGTGATGGGGGCACAGATACGCAGTATTTT
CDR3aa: CASSPRRDGGTDTQYF

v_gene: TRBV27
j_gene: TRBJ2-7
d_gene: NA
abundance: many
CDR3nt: TGTGCCAGCAAATATGGAGGAGCCGGACTTACCTACGAGCAGTACTTC
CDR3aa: CASKYGGAGLTYEQYF

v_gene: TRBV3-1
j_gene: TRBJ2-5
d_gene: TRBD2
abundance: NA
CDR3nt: TGTGCCAGCAGCTTCACTAGCGGAGACAATGAGCAGTACTTC
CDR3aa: CASSFTSGDNEQYF

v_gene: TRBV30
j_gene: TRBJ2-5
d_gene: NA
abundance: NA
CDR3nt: TGTGCCTGGAGTGTAGGCTTAGCAGAGACCCAGTACTTC
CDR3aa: CAWSVGLAETQYF

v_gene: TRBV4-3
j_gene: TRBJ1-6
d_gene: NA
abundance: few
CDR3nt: TGCGCCAGCAGCCAAGTTAAGGCAGCCTCGAATTCACCCCTCCACTTT
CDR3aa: CASSQVKAASNSPLHF

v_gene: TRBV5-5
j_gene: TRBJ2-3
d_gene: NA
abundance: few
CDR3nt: TGTGCCAGCAGCTTGGCCTGGGCAGCGACTAGCACAGATACGCAGTATTTT
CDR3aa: CASSLAWAATSTDTQYF

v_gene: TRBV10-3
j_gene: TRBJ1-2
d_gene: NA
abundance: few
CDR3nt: TGTGCCATCAATGGAGACAACTATGGCTACACCTTC
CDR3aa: CAINGDNYGYTF

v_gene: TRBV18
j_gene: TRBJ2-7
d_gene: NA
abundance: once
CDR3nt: TGTGCCAGCTCGCCCGCGCTCGAGGGGGAGCAGTACTTC
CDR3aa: CASSPALEGEQYF

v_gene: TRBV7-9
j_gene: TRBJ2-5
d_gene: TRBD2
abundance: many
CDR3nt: TGTGCCAGCAGCAAAGGACTAGCGGGGGCTGAGACCCAGTACTTC
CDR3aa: CASSKGLAGAETQYF

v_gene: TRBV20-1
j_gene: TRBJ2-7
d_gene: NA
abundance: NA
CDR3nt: TGCAGTGCTAGTCGGCGGGGATTCTACGAGCAGTACTTC
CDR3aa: CSASRRGFYEQYF

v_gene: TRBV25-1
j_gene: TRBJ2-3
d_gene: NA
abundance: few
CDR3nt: TGTGCCAGCAGTACCAAAGCCAATACGACAGGATCCTTCACAGATACGCAGTATTTT
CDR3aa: CASSTKANTTGSFTDTQYF

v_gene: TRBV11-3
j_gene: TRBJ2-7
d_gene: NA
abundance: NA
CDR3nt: TGTGCCAGCAGCTTAGGCCGAGGCAGAGGGGGTCTCGACTCCTCCGAGCAGTACTTC
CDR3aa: CASSLGRGRGGLDSSEQYF

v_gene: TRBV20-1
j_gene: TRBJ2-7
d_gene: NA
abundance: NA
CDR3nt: TGCAGTGCTAGAGATGGATCAGGGGTGGGATATTTCCACGAGCAGTACTTC
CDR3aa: CSARDGSGVGYFHEQYF

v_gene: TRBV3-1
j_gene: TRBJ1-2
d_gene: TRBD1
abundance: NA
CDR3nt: TGTGCCAGCAACCCGGGACAGGGGATCTATGGCTACACCTTC
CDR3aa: CASNPGQGIYGYTF

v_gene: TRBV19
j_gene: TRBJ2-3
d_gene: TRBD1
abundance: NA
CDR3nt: TGTGCCAGTAAGGGCAGGACAGGATCAGATACGCAGTATTTT
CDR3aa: CASKGRTGSDTQYF

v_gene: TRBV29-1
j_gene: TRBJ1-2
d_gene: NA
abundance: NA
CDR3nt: TGCAGCGTTGGGGGAAATTGGAATGGCTACACCTTC
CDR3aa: CSVGGNWNGYTF

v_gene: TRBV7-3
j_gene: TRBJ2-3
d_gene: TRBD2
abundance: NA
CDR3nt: TGTGCCAGCAGCTTACGCGGGGGGGCCATCATGACAGATACGCAGTATTTT
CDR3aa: CASSLRGGAIMTDTQYF

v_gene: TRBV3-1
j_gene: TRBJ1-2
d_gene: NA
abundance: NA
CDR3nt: TGTGCCAGCAGCCGGGCGGACTATGGCTACACCTTC
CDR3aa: CASSRADYGYTF

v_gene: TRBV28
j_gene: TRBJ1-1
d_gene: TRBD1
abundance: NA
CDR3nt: TGTGCCAGCAGTTCCCAGGGGGTAAGGGACACTGAAGCTTTCTTT
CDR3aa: CASSSQGVRDTEAFF

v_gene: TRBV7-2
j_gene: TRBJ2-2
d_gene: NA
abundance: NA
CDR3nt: TGTGCCAGCAGCCCGCGTAGCACCGGGGAGCTGTTTTTT
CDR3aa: CASSPRSTGELFF

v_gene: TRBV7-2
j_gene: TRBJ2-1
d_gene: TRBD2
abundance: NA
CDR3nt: TGTGCCAGCAGCTTAAGCGGGAATAAGCAGTTCTTC
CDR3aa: CASSLSGNKQFF

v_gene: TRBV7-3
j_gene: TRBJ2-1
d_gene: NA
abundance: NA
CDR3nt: TGTGCCAGCAGCTTAGGGCCCAAAGCCCTCAATGAGCAGTTCTTC
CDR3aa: CASSLGPKALNEQFF

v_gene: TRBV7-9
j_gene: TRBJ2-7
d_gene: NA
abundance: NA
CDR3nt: TGTGCCAGCAGCCGTGACAGCGAGCAGTACTTC
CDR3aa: CASSRDSEQYF

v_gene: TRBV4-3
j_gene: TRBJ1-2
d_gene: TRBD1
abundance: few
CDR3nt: TGCGCCAGCAGCCAGGCCAATAGGGACAGGGAGATCTATGGCTACACCTTC
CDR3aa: CASSQANRDREIYGYTF

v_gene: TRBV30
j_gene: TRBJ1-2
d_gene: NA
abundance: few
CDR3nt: TGTGCCTGGAGTGTACTTAAGGGATATGGCTACACCTTC
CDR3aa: CAWSVLKGYGYTF

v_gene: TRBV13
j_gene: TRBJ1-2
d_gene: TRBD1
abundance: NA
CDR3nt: TGTGCCAGCAGCTCCATTTCTGGACAGGGGAGGCCTAACTATGGCTACACCTTC
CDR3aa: CASSSISGQGRPNYGYTF

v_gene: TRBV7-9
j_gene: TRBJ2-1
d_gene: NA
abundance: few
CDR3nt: TGTGCCAGCAGCTTAGCGCTATCTGTGGTGGGCGAGCAGTTCTTC
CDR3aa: CASSLALSVVGEQFF

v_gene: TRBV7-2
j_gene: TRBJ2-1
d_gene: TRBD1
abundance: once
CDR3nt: TGTGCCAGCAGCTTAGCTTCGACAGGGCGAAATGAGCAGTTCTTC
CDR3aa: CASSLASTGRNEQFF

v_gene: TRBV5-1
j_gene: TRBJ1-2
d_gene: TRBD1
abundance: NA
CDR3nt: TGCGCCAGCAGCCTCTCGGGACAGGGCTTGAAAGGCTACACCTTC
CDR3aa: CASSLSGQGLKGYTF